Following are 7 T cell receptor beta chains from one sample sequenced in a study of T cells in tuberculosis (dated by TCRdb to 2017 to 2018). PBMC were thawed, rested overnight, stained with a GMM-loaded CD1B tetramer, a Live/Dead dye and anti-CD3, and then sorted on a FACS Aria II. CD1B tetramers were loaded with C32 glucose monomycolate purified from Rhodococcus equi. The library relied on the immunoSEQ multiplex PCR assay. Sourced from immuneACCESS, this table was stored by TCRdb with only in-frame sequences that have V and J called. A share of the clones is absent; for the studies checked, an unresolved V gene accounts for under half, and the remainder has no known explanation. Here the sample has 55,000 to 60,000 clones; roughly 90% occur a single time. The ten top clones hold roughly a fifth of the sample. The specimen sequenced was CD1b-GMM tetramer-negative cells sorted from PBMCs. The cell subset or site label here, explained by the study, means: T cells not binding CD1B-GMM tetramer, sorted from same donor. The receptors here all came from an adult woman with latent tuberculosis.

This chain links TRBV19 with TRBJ1-1, with no clear D. The ends were cut back, 4 bases at V and 8 bases at J, with 11 bases in the middle. The CDR3 is 12 amino acids. Germline-derived CDR1 and CDR2 are LNHDA and SQIVND (reference sequence). CDR3 nucleotide sequence: TGTGCCAGTAGTAATGCGCGGCAGGAAGCTTTCTTT. Amino acids: CASSNARQEAFF. Based on the CDR3 plus reference TRBV19 and TRBJ1-1, the full variable domain is DGGITQSPKYLFRKEGQNVTLSCEQNLNHDAMYWYRQDPGQGLRLIYYSQIVNDFQKGDIAEGYSVSREKKESFPLTVTSAQKNPTAFYLCASSNARQEAFFGQGTRLTVV.

This chain connects TRBV27 to TRBJ2-3, with D unresolved. The CDR3 spans 15 residues. In germline, CDR1 is MNHEY, CDR2 SMNVEV (reference sequence). V lost 5 bases to trimming and J lost 2 bases, with 14 bases between them. CDR3 protein: CASSPKQPNTDTQYF. CDR3 DNA sequence: TGTGCCAGCAGTCCGAAACAACCAAACACAGATACGCAGTATTTT.

This chain connects TRBV27 to TRBJ2-7, with D unresolved. Looked up from germline, CDR1 is MNHEY and CDR2 is SMNVEV (reference sequence). V gave up 6 bases and J gave up 0 bases, with 6 bases separating them. This CDR3 spans 12 amino acids. The CDR3 DNA reads TGTGCCAGCAGCGATAGCTCCTACGAGCAGTACTTC. Its translation is CASSDSSYEQYF.

The gene calls are TRBV10-3 and TRBJ2-1; tentative D call: TRBD2 (6 bases). The CDR3 sequence is 16 residues long. Trimming stripped 0 bases from V and 3 bases from J, with 12 bases between. Germline V lookup: CDR1 ENHRY, CDR2 SYGVKD. The CDR3 DNA sequence: TGTGCCATCAGTGAGTCGATGACTAGAGGCTACAATGAGCAGTTCTTC. Encoded protein: CAISESMTRGYNEQFF.

V is TRBV5-4 and J is TRBJ1-2; 8 bases are shared with TRBD1. V trimming: 4 bases; J trimming: 6 bases; junction bases outside the gene matches: 8. CDR3 length: 14 residues. Germline V gene lookup returns CDR1 SGHNT and CDR2 YYREEE (reference sequence). CDR3 in amino acids: CASSNIDRGDGYTF. The CDR3 DNA is TGTGCCAGCAGCAACATTGACAGGGGAGATGGCTACACCTTC. The whole variable domain, remainder taken from reference TRBV5-4 and TRBJ1-2, is ETGVTQSPTHLIKTRGQQVTLRCSSQSGHNTVSWYQQALGQGPQFIFQYYREEENGRGNFPPRFSGLQFPNYSSELNVNALELDDSALYLCASSNIDRGDGYTFGSGTRLTVV.

The chain couples TRBV27 to TRBJ1-5; D might be TRBD1 (5 bases). Trimming took off 2 bases at V and 7 bases at J, with 9 bases between the two ends. Germline V gene lookup returns CDR1 MNHEY and CDR2 SMNVEV (reference sequence). The CDR3 is 13 residues long. The CDR3 sequence is CASSLAGRQPQHF. CDR3 sequence (DNA): TGTGCCAGCAGTTTAGCAGGGCGACAGCCCCAGCATTTT.

V usage is TRBV7-2 and J usage is TRBJ2-7, with D uncertain. Trimming took off 3 bases at V and 3 bases at J, with 12 bases between the two ends. The CDR3 sequence is 14 residues long. Germline values: CDR1 SGHTA, CDR2 FQGNSA. The CDR3 here is CASSFGVRHYEQYF. DNA for the CDR3: TGTGCCAGCAGCTTCGGTGTCAGGCACTACGAGCAGTACTTC.